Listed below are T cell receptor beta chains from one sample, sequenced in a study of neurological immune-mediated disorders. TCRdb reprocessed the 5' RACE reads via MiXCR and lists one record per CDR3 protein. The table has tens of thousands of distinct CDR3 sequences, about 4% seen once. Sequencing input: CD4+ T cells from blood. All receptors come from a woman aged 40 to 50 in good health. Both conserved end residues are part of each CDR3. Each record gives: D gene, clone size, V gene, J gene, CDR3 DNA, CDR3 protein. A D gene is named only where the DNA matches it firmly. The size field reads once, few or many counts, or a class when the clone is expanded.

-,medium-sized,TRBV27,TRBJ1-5,TGTGCCAGCGCTCCCTTTGGGACCCTTAGCAATCAGCCCCAGCATTTT,CASAPFGTLSNQPQHF
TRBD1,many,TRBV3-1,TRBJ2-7,TGTGCCAGCAGCCAATTGTCGGGACAGGGAGGCGACGAGCAGTACTTC,CASSQLSGQGGDEQYF
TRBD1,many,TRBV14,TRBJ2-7,TGTGCCAGCAGCCGCATACTCCGGGACAGGGGGCCGTACGAGCAGTACTTC,CASSRILRDRGPYEQYF
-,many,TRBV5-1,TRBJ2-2,TGCGCCAGCAGCTTGGCCGCAGGCAGCACCGGGGAGCTGTTTTTT,CASSLAAGSTGELFF
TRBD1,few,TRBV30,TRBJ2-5,TGTGCCTGGGCAGACAGGGAAGAGACCCAGTACTTC,CAWADREETQYF
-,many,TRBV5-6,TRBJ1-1,TGTGCCAGCAGCTCCCTGAGGGGTATCACTGAAGCTTTCTTT,CASSSLRGITEAFF
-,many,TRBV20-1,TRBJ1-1,TGCAGTGCTAGGGGGGATGGGTCTGCCGCGGACACTGAAGCTTTCTTT,CSARGDGSAADTEAFF
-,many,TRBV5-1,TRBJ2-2,TGCGCCAGCAGCTTGGCTACAGGTTCCGGGGAGCTGTTTTTT,CASSLATGSGELFF
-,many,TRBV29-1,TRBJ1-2,TGCAGCGTTGCCGCCGCGGACGGAGGGGGGAACTATGGCTACACCTTC,CSVAAADGGGNYGYTF
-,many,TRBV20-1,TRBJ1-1,TGCAGTGCTAATTCAGTACCAGGGGCTTTCTTT,CSANSVPGAFF